This T cell receptor beta chain was observed in a study of T cell repertoires in cytomegalovirus infection. Looking at the study overall: Through public TCR beta signatures, both CMV infection and matching HLA type were indicated.

TCRdb reprocessed the reads via MiXCR and lists one record per CDR3 protein. This table holds around 260,000 distinct CDR3 sequences, over 20% found once. About this clonotype: Its antigen is not known.

Regarding the study as a whole: The ex vivo response was dominated by HLA-C-restricted CMV-specific TCR beta clonotypes. Summed public TCR beta family frequency identified CMV carriers bearing the relevant HLA.

The CDR3 covers 14 residues. In germline, CDR1 is MNHEY, CDR2 SVGAGI. Trimming pared 7 bases from V and 6 bases from J, leaving 18 bases between. The clonotype originates from a human donor in good health (CMV status not recorded). Some clones in this sample may be carry-over from other donors' samples. The chain links TRBV6-5 to TRBJ1-1; perhaps TRBD1 as D (6 bases). Material for sequencing was PBMCs. CDR3 DNA sequence: TGTGCCAGCATGTACAGGGCCGGTTCTTCTGAAGCTTTCTTT. The encoded protein is CASMYRAGSSEAFF.